These 17 T cell receptor beta chains were all obtained from the same sample, sequenced in a study of blood T cell repertoires in COVID-19. Measured with immunoSEQ multiplex PCR; TCRdb has only the in-frame clones, and not every one. This table has 99,000 or so clones, 65% to 85% appearing once. Sequenced: peripheral blood. Receptors originate from a man between 65 and 85 years old with active or convalescent COVID-19.

The chain employs TRBV5-1 and TRBJ1-1, with no clear D. The CDR3 totals 16 residues. Germline V gene sequence: CDR1 SGHRS, CDR2 YFSETQ. V dropped 0 bases and J dropped 1 base, with 13 bases sitting between them. In nucleotides, the CDR3 is TGCGCCAGCAGCTTGGCCACCGGGTATCAGAACACTGAAGCTTTCTTT. Residues: CASSLATGYQNTEAFF.

J is TRBJ2-7 and V is TRBV7-8; no definite D call. CDR3 length equals 12 residues. Trimming stripped 5 bases from V and 5 bases from J, with 10 bases between. The germline CDR1 and CDR2 sequences are SGHVS and FQNEAQ. CDR3 DNA: TGTGCCAGCAGCCCGCAGGCCCACGAGCAGTACTTC. Translation gives CASSPQAHEQYF.

The chain links TRBV18 to TRBJ1-3; D is undetermined. The CDR3 has 15 amino acids. In germline, CDR1 is KGHSH, CDR2 LQKENI. Trimming removed 2 bases from V and 2 bases from J, with 10 bases in between. The CDR3 region is CASSPGQKTGNTIYF. The CDR3 DNA reads as TGTGCCAGCTCACCAGGGCAAAAGACTGGAAACACCATATATTTT. Full variable domain (outside the CDR3, taken from reference TRBV18 and TRBJ1-3): NAGVMQNPRHLVRRRGQEARLRCSPMKGHSHVYWYRQLPEEGLKFMVYLQKENIIDESGMPKERFSAEFPKEGPSILRIQQVVRGDSAAYFCASSPGQKTGNTIYFGEGSWLTVV.

The chain combines TRBV28 with TRBJ2-3; TRBD1 aligns across 10 bases. The germline V gene encodes CDR1 MDHEN and CDR2 SYDVKM. V was clipped by 0 bases and J by 0 bases; unmatched bases: 9. The CDR3 consists of 19 residues. The CDR3 DNA sequence: TGTGCCAGCAGTTTATGGGGGACAGGGGCGATCTCTAGCACAGATACGCAGTATTTT. Translation: CASSLWGTGAISSTDTQYF. The full variable domain, rest sourced from reference TRBV28 and TRBJ2-3, is DVKVTQSSRYLVKRTGEKVFLECVQDMDHENMFWYRQDPGLGLRLIYFSYDVKMKEKGDIPEGYSVSREKKERFSLILESASTNQTSMYLCASSLWGTGAISSTDTQYFGPGTRLTVL.

The J gene is TRBJ2-2, the V gene TRBV2; D possibly corresponds to TRBD2 (7 bases). Deletions cut 4 bases from V and 6 bases from J, with 12 bases between. This CDR3 comprises 14 residues. From germline, CDR1 is SNHLY and CDR2 FYNNEI. In DNA, the CDR3 is TGTGCCAGCAGTGCCCCCGGGGGGCCCGGGGAGCTGTTTTTT. This gives the protein CASSAPGGPGELFF.

This chain uses TRBV7-9 with TRBJ1-1; perhaps TRBD1 as D (6 bases). V was cut by 3 bases and J by 2 bases, with 10 bases left in between. From germline, CDR1 is SEHNR and CDR2 FQNEAQ (reference sequence). The length of the CDR3 is 14 residues. CDR3 sequence (DNA): TGTGCCAGCAGCTTCGGCAGGGGCAACACTGAAGCTTTCTTT. This gives the protein CASSFGRGNTEAFF.

This chain links TRBV6-5 with TRBJ1-2, with 10 bases that match TRBD1. The CDR3 runs 16 residues. Germline trimming cut 3 bases from V and 9 bases from J; bases unmatched to any gene: 13. Germline CDR1 is MNHEY and CDR2 is SVGAGI. Here the CDR3 DNA reads TGTGCCAGCAGTTATAGGCCTACTCGGGACAGGGGTAGCTACACCTTC. Protein sequence: CASSYRPTRDRGSYTF.

The chain joins TRBV15 to TRBJ1-3; the D is unclear. Germline CDR1 reads LNHNV; CDR2 reads YYDKDF (reference sequence). Between the trimmed V and J ends, which lost 1 base and 2 bases, there was a span of 9 bases. The CDR3 runs 15 residues. CDR3 sequence: CATSRAPGTGNTIYF. The CDR3 coding sequence is TGTGCCACCAGCAGAGCCCCAGGAACTGGAAACACCATATATTTT.

J is TRBJ2-1 and V is TRBV4-3; 9 bases are a match to TRBD2. The germline gives CDR1 LGHNA, CDR2 YSLEER. This CDR3 is 16 amino acids long. With 4 bases clipped from V and 5 bases from J, the junction kept 9 bases outside the gene matches. In nucleotides, the CDR3 is TGCGCCAGCAGCCCCTCAGGGCGGGGGGGGAACAATGAGCAGTTCTTC. The encoded protein is CASSPSGRGGNNEQFF.

This clone appeared once. This sequence joins TRBV12-3 or TRBV12-4 and TRBJ1-2, with TRBD1 matching 9 bases. This CDR3 is built from 13 residues. The V segment lost 7 bases and the J segment 8 bases; nucleotides outside the gene matches: 8. In nucleotides, the CDR3 is TGTGCCAGCACCATGACAGGGGGAGGAGGCTACACCTTC. Amino acids: CASTMTGGGGYTF.

The gene calls are TRBV5-1 and TRBJ2-3; D might be TRBD1 (7 bases). CDR3 length: 16 residues. CDR1 is SGHRS, CDR2 YFSETQ, per germline. V was clipped by 1 base and J by 2 bases, with 14 bases between them. The DNA of the CDR3 is TGCGCCAGCAGCTTGAGACAGGGAGGTATCACAGATACGCAGTATTTT. It specifies CASSLRQGGITDTQYF.

J is TRBJ2-1 and V is TRBV5-1; D possibly corresponds to TRBD2 (5 bases). CDR3 size: 15 residues. V gave up 3 bases and J gave up 7 bases, with 17 bases separating them. The germline gives CDR1 SGHRS, CDR2 YFSETQ. CDR3 protein: CASSSVGGLLNEQFF. The CDR3 bases are TGCGCCAGCAGCTCAGTAGGAGGTTTATTGAATGAGCAGTTCTTC.

The V gene is TRBV11-2, the J gene TRBJ2-5; tentatively, D is TRBD2 (6 bases). The V gene lost 5 bases and the J gene lost 2 bases, with 15 bases spanning the gap. The CDR3 has 15 residues. CDR1 is SGHAT, CDR2 FQNNGV, per germline. CDR3: CASSNRRTIQETQYF. CDR3 bases: TGTGCCAGCAGCAATCGACGGACTATTCAAGAGACCCAGTACTTC.

The sample holds one count of this clone. Within the sample, other DNA sequences also encode this same CDR3. The rearrangement links TRBV4-2 to TRBJ1-1, with TRBD1 matching 9 bases. The CDR3 sequence is 14 residues long. With 3 bases clipped from V and 5 bases from J, the junction kept 4 bases outside the gene matches. Germline V CDR1 and CDR2: LGHNA, YNFKEQ. CDR3 amino acids: CASSQGQGGTEAFF. In DNA, the CDR3 is TGTGCCAGCAGCCAGGGACAGGGAGGAACTGAAGCTTTCTTT.

The chain is built from TRBV7-9 and TRBJ2-2; the D gene is possibly TRBD2 (5 bases). The CDR3 contains 15 residues. V shed 5 bases and J shed 3 bases, with 13 bases lying between them. Germline V CDR1 and CDR2: SEHNR, FQNEAQ (reference sequence). CDR3 DNA sequence: TGTGCCAGCAGCCGGGAAAGCTGGGACACCGGGGAGCTGTTTTTT. It codes for CASSRESWDTGELFF.

This clone was seen more than once but under ten times. The rearrangement joins TRBV19 to TRBJ1-5; TRBD1 is a possible D gene (6 bases). V was shortened by 7 bases and J by 0 bases, with 10 bases between the two germline ends. The germline gives CDR1 LNHDA, CDR2 SQIVND (reference sequence). This CDR3 region has 14 residues. This CDR3 reads CASMDRYSNQPQHF. The CDR3 coding sequence is TGTGCCAGTATGGACAGATATAGCAATCAGCCCCAGCATTTT.

This chain links TRBV4-2 with TRBJ2-7; 7 nucleotides match TRBD2. CDR3 length: 17 amino acids. V lost 4 bases, J lost 0 bases, and 12 bases stayed unmatched. Germline V CDR1 and CDR2: LGHNA, YNFKEQ. CDR3 loop: CASSLDGNRGVSYEQYF. The CDR3 DNA is TGTGCCAGCAGCCTTGACGGCAACCGGGGGGTCTCCTACGAGCAGTACTTC.